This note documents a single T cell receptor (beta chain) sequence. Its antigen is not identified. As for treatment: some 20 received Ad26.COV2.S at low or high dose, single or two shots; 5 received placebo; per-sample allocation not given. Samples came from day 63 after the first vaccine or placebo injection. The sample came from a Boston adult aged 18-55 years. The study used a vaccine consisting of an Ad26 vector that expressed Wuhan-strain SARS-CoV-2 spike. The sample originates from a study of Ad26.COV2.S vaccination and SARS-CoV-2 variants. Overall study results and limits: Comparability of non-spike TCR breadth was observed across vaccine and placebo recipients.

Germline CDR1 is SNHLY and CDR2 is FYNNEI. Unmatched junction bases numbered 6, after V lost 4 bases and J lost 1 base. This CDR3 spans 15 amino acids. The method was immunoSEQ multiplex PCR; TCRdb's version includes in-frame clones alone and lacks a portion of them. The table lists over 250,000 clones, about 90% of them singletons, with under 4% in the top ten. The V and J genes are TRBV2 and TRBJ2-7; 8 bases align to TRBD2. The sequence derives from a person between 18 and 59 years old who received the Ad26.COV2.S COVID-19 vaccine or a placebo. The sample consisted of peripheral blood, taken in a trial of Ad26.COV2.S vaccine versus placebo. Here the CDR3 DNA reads TGTGCCAGCAGTGTTCGACTAGCGCTTTCCTACGAGCAGTACTTC. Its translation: CASSVRLALSYEQYF.